This T cell receptor beta chain appears in the sequencing data of a study of T-cell memory formation after mild COVID-19 (TCRdb year 2021). For context, the study as a whole: Most TCR sequence clusters were specific to one of the two donors. T-cell clones expanding and contracting after mild COVID-19 in a couple of donors were tracked by longitudinal TCRalpha and TCRbeta repertoire sequencing. The cohort was made up of two young adult volunteers, one female and one male, who were previously healthy. What the research found in general, with its limitations: Only a couple of mild cases were covered in the study, and larger cohorts including severe cases with pre-infection samples were considered necessary. Contracting CD4+ clones were located mainly in the CM and EM memory subsets, whereas CD8+ clones were found to be enriched in EMRA. SARS-CoV-2 specificity was not confirmed for the second-wave clones peaking on day 37. Some responding clones were detected in pre-infection memory, which suggested that pre-existing cross-reactive memory T cells had joined the SARS-CoV-2 response. Clones contracting from day 15 to 85 had balanced CD4/CD8 phenotypes, while a second wave expanding from day 15 to 37 was biased towards CD4+.

This clonotype was seen more than once but under ten times. No cognate antigen has been identified for it. No qualities accompany the bases; no much larger clone lies one base away. The instrument given in TCRdb is Illumina NovaSeq 6000. TCRalpha and TCRbeta cDNA libraries were constructed by 5'RACE with constant-segment primers, with sample barcodes and unique molecular identifiers being introduced. Trizol reagent was used to extract RNA from every sample. Amplification of the libraries took two PCR steps, and the second step added a second sample barcode plus Illumina TruSeq adapters. Sequencing of libraries was performed on an Illumina NovaSeq with 2 x 150 bp paired-end reads. The authors' pipeline ran thus. Demultiplexing of reads and collapsing into UMI-guided consensus sequences were performed with migec v1.2.7. Using mixcr v2.1.11, UMI consensuses were aligned to TRA and TRB V and J templates and then assembled into clonotypes. A clonotype was counted as expanded or contracted only if both edgeR and NoisET called the change significant, with noise models trained on biological replicates. For edgeR calls, the cutoffs were a false discovery rate-adjusted p below 0.01 and a log2 fold-change threshold of 1. As an exploratory analysis of dynamics, PCA with hierarchical clustering was applied to max-normalized trajectories of the 1000 most abundant clonotypes. Separately sequenced CD4+ and CD8+ repertoires were used to assign a CD4 or CD8 phenotype to each responding clone. Through fastp at Q25 and MiXCR, TCRdb rebuilt clones from the public reads, retaining in-frame beta chains. Merged by CDR3 protein, the rows form single entries marked with the most common genes and DNA. Here the V and J calls rest on TCRdb's processing, not on the authors' analysis. The sample contains 150,000 to 200,000 distinct CDR3 sequences, 10% to 15% of them found a single time. Roughly 3.4% of the sample is held by the ten biggest clonotypes.

Taken from cysteine to phenylalanine, the CDR3 has 16 residues. This entry keeps only the CDR3 DNA: 48 bases, framed from base 1. From the germline V gene, CDR1 is SGHTA and CDR2 is FQGTGA. The germline V end is reduced by 2 bases and the J end by 4 bases; junction bases left unmatched: 8. Ficoll-Paque density gradient centrifugation was used to isolate PBMCs. Source material: PBMCs or a T cell subset sorted from them (not recorded which). This receptor was obtained from a man between 18 and 35 years old who had mild COVID-19 (a few samples of this study predate the infection). The sample titles of this study are shuffled in the database, so cell type and time point are left out; the donor was told from shared clones. Recombination linked TRBV7-3 to TRBJ2-5; the junction holds 9 bases that match TRBD2. The sequenced DNA: TGTGCCAGCAGCTTAGGTCCCCTAGCGGGGCTAGAGACCCAGTACTTC. Its translation is CASSLGPLAGLETQYF.